The clone carrying this TCR beta chain showed up just a few times. Preparing the TCRbeta library involved the use of unique molecular identifiers. TCRdb processed the PCR reads anew with MiXCR; each CDR3 protein has one entry. Of nearly 550,000 distinct CDR3 sequences in the sample, 18% were seen once. This CDR3 has 13 residues. V dropped 7 bases and J dropped 8; count of bases not matched to a gene: 6. Per the germline V gene, CDR1 is SQVTM and CDR2 is ANQGSEA. The data originate from a study of T-cell reconstitution after alpha-beta-depleted transplantation in children. This specimen was PBMCs from the stem cell graft donor, taken from the stem cell graft. The origin of this receptor is a human donor who donated a stem cell graft to a child with acute lymphoblastic leukemia. The V gene is TRBV29-1, the J gene TRBJ2-1; 12 nucleotides match TRBD1. CDR3 protein: CSADGTGGHEQFF. In nucleotides, the CDR3 is TGCAGCGCGGACGGGACAGGGGGCCATGAGCAGTTCTTC.